This T cell receptor (beta chain) stems from a study of OX40 agonist ivuxolimab in advanced cancers. Profiled with immunoSEQ multiplex PCR; TCRdb holds only in-frame clones, not every one. The table includes more than 85,000 clones, about 80% detected once. This clone is a singleton in its sample. Sampling times: baseline, cycle 4 day 1, cycle 7 day 1. This CDR3 region has 15 residues. Trimming cost V 3 bases and J 2 bases, with 12 bases left between them. Germline V gene data show CDR1 as SGHDN and CDR2 as FVKESK. The receptor's source is an adult with an advanced solid tumor such as melanoma, head and neck, liver or kidney cancer. The source material was CD4+ or CD8+ T cells sorted from blood, sampled in a trial of the OX40 agonist ivuxolimab. V gene TRBV14 combines with J gene TRBJ2-3; D call uncertain. As DNA, the CDR3 is TGTGCCAGCAGCCAGTTAGACCCTTTCACAGATACGCAGTATTTT. Translated: CASSQLDPFTDTQYF. Based on the CDR3 plus reference TRBV14 and TRBJ2-3, the full variable domain is EAGVTQFPSHSVIEKGQTVTLRCDPISGHDNLYWYRRVMGKEIKFLLHFVKESKQDESGMPNNRFLAERTGGTYSTLKVQPAELEDSGVYFCASSQLDPFTDTQYFGPGTRLTVL.